This T cell receptor beta chain was identified during a study of T cells in Graves' hyperthyroidism and ophthalmopathy. In its sample, this clonotype was seen a few times. Researchers took RNA transcripts and amplified the TCR beta CDR3 regions from them. The HTBI set primed first-round TCR CDR3 RT-PCR. TCRdb processed the multiplex PCR reads anew with MiXCR; each CDR3 protein has one entry. The data hold hundreds of thousands of distinct CDR3 sequences, with approximately 15% observed a single time. Diagnoses were made from clinical symptoms, serum measures (thyroxine and TRAb), thyroid ultrasound and orbital computed tomography. Per the germline V gene, CDR1 is SGHTA and CDR2 is FQGTGA. V shed 5 bases and J 1 base; nucleotides not matched to a gene: 14. This CDR3 comprises 20 residues.

This chain joins TRBV7-3 and TRBJ2-1, with TRBD2 matching over 13 bases. This TCR was recovered from a woman in her forties with Graves' ophthalmopathy. The sample comprised blood. CDR3 protein: CASSPRGLAGASRSYNEQFF. The CDR3 DNA is TGTGCCAGCAGCCCACGCGGACTAGCGGGAGCCTCTCGGTCCTACAATGAGCAGTTCTTC.